This T cell receptor beta chain was profiled in a study of control samples from healthy donors and cancer patients. The assay was immunoSEQ multiplex PCR, and TCRdb's table has in-frame clones only and misses some. Of about 110,000 clones in the sample, just under 85% are singletons; the top ten hold 6.5%. V lost 0 bases and J 4 bases, leaving 10 bases between the germline ends. CDR1 is SGDLS, CDR2 YYNGEE, per germline. The CDR3 length is 15 residues. The source is a man aged 18 to 29 in good health. The V and J genes are TRBV9 and TRBJ2-2; D may correspond to TRBD1 or TRBD2 (5 bases each). The sequenced sample consisted of blood. The CDR3 spells CASSVGAGTTGELFF. CDR3 in DNA: TGTGCCAGCAGCGTAGGGGCAGGGACCACCGGGGAGCTGTTTTTT.